These 28 T cell receptor beta chains came from one sample sequenced in a study of T cells after yellow fever vaccination. TCRdb re-derived calls from the 5' RACE reads in MiXCR, one entry per CDR3 protein. The sample has hundreds of thousands of distinct CDR3 sequences, around an eighth seen once. The source was PBMCs, collected on the day of the yellow fever booster vaccination. These receptor sequences come from a man aged 25 to 40 who received the YFV17D yellow fever vaccine.

The V call is TRBV16, the J call TRBJ2-5, with 9 bases aligning to TRBD1. CDR3 size: 14 residues. Trimming cost V 3 bases and J 3 bases; bases outside gene matches: 2. The germline V gene has CDR1 KGHSY and CDR2 FQNENV. CDR3 region: CASSHRDREETQYF. The DNA for the CDR3 is TGTGCCAGCAGCCATCGGGACAGGGAAGAGACCCAGTACTTC.

V usage is TRBV7-2 and J usage is TRBJ1-1; perhaps TRBD1 as D (6 bases). Germline lookup yields CDR1 SGHTA and CDR2 FQGNSA. V gave up 6 bases and J gave up 1 base, with 12 bases separating them. The CDR3 is 14 amino acids. The CDR3 is CASRGLGGNTEAFF. CDR3 nucleotide sequence: TGTGCCAGCAGGGGGTTAGGGGGGAACACTGAAGCTTTCTTT.

CDR3: CASSRGRATNEKLFF. The CDR3 DNA reads as TGCGCCAGCAGCCGGGGGCGTGCAACTAATGAAAAACTGTTTTTT. The chain is built from TRBV4-1 and TRBJ1-4; D is possibly TRBD1 (6 bases). With 4 bases removed from V and 0 bases from J, the gap between germline ends came to 9 bases. CDR1 and CDR2 from the germline V gene are MGHRA and YSYEKL. There are 15 residues in the CDR3.

This clonotype was counted between two and nine times. The chain has TRBV4-1 and TRBJ2-1; the D gene is possibly TRBD2 (5 bases). V lost 1 base, J lost 9 bases, and 10 bases lay in between. CDR1 and CDR2 (germline): MGHRA, YSYEKL. The CDR3 runs 13 residues. The CDR3 nucleotides are TGCGCCAGCAGCCAAGTCTCGGACTCTGAGCAGTTCTTC. Amino acids: CASSQVSDSEQFF.

This clonotype occurred a few times. The rearrangement joins TRBV9 to TRBJ2-2, with no clear D. V was shortened by 1 base and J by 0 bases, with 22 bases between the two germline ends. This CDR3 region has 20 residues. Germline CDR1 SGDLS, CDR2 YYNGEE. CDR3: CASSVQALYGPNANTGELFF. The CDR3 nucleotides are TGTGCCAGCAGCGTACAGGCTCTATATGGACCCAACGCGAACACCGGGGAGCTGTTTTTT.

The chain has TRBV6-6 and TRBJ2-7, with D uncertain. Looked up from germline, CDR1 is MNHNY and CDR2 is SVGAGI (reference sequence). This CDR3 comprises 11 residues. Trimming left V 6 bases short and J 4 bases short, with 7 bases between. CDR3 in amino acids: CASSIPYEQYF. The CDR3 DNA reads as TGTGCCAGCAGCATCCCTTACGAGCAGTACTTC.

This chain joins TRBV5-1 and TRBJ2-1; 8 bases match TRBD2. CDR3 length: 19 amino acids. Trimming took 2 bases from V and 8 from J; bases not matched to a gene: 21. Germline CDR1 and CDR2: SGHRS and YFSETQ. The CDR3 DNA follows: TGCGCCAGCAGCTTCCTGGCTAGCGGGTACTTACTAGGTATCGATGAGCAGTTCTTC. The encoded protein is CASSFLASGYLLGIDEQFF.

The DNA of the CDR3 is TGTGCCAGTCGGTTGGAGGGAGAATTGAACTACGAGCAGTACTTC. Translated, it gives CASRLEGELNYEQYF. The rearrangement links TRBV19 to TRBJ2-7; maybe TRBD2 (6 bases). The CDR3 totals 15 residues. V lost 8 bases and J 3 bases, leaving 20 bases between the germline ends. Germline V lookup: CDR1 LNHDA, CDR2 SQIVND (reference sequence).

The chain combines TRBV12-3 or TRBV12-4 with TRBJ2-3; 8 bases agree with TRBD2. This CDR3 region has 16 residues. With V trimmed by 3 bases and J by 0 bases, 5 bases remained unmatched. This CDR3 is CASSFAGGTSTDTQYF. CDR3 DNA: TGTGCCAGCAGTTTCGCGGGAGGCACTAGCACAGATACGCAGTATTTT.

The V and J genes are TRBV6-5 and TRBJ1-2; a weak D match, TRBD1 (6 bases). Deletions cut 6 bases from V and 0 bases from J, with 20 bases between. CDR3 size: 17 residues. In germline, CDR1 is MNHEY, CDR2 SVGAGI. In DNA form, the CDR3 reads TGTGCCAGCAGGACCACTAGGGGGGGGACAACTAACTATGGCTACACCTTC. As protein: CASRTTRGGTTNYGYTF.

This chain uses TRBV20-1 with TRBJ2-1; 11 nucleotides agree with TRBD1. CDR3 length: 15 residues. The V and J ends lost 4 bases and 6 bases, in that order; junction bases with no gene match: 8. Germline V gives CDR1 DFQATT, CDR2 SNEGSKA (reference sequence). The CDR3 nucleotides read TGCAGTGCTACGGGACAGGGGGTTAGTGTCAATGAGCAGTTCTTC. As protein: CSATGQGVSVNEQFF.

V usage is TRBV15 and J usage is TRBJ2-2; no definite D call. In germline, CDR1 is LNHNV, CDR2 YYDKDF (reference sequence). CDR3 length: 19 residues. V lost 2 bases and J 7 bases, leaving 26 bases between the germline ends. Here the CDR3 reads CATSRLIQKRTEPRGELFF. The CDR3 region has the DNA TGTGCCACCAGCAGATTAATCCAAAAACGGACCGAGCCTCGCGGGGAGCTGTTTTTT.

The chain uses TRBV28 and TRBJ2-2, with D unclear. The CDR3 is 17 residues long. Germline CDR1 is MDHEN and CDR2 is SYDVKM. Trimming removed 4 bases from V and 1 base from J, with 16 bases in between. CDR3 protein: CASSSPVGRQNTGELFF. The CDR3 DNA reads TGTGCCAGCAGTTCCCCGGTCGGACGACAGAACACCGGGGAGCTGTTTTTT.

This clonotype has only a few counts. The rearrangement uses TRBV4-3 and TRBJ2-3; 12 positions match TRBD2. CDR1 is LGHNA and CDR2 is YSLEER in the germline V gene. The CDR3 length is 16 residues. V gave up 3 bases and J gave up 5 bases; unmatched junction bases: 6. The CDR3 region is CASSQPTSGGQDTQYF. The CDR3 region has the DNA TGCGCCAGCAGCCAGCCGACTAGCGGGGGCCAAGATACGCAGTATTTT.

The table lists this clonotype with a few counts. This chain links TRBV6-1 with TRBJ2-7, with 9 bases fitting TRBD1. The V gene's germline CDR1 is MNHNS and CDR2 SASEGT. CDR3 length equals 15 residues. After removal of 6 bases from V and 3 bases from J, the junction contained 9 bases not matched to a gene. The CDR3 protein is CASRDAGQGYYEQYF. The CDR3 nucleotides read TGTGCCAGCAGGGACGCGGGACAGGGATACTACGAGCAGTACTTC.

The chain employs TRBV13 and TRBJ1-1; D unclear. The CDR3 runs to 16 residues. V lost 0 bases to trimming and J lost 0 bases, with 11 bases between them. In germline, CDR1 is PRHDT, CDR2 FYEKMQ (reference sequence). The DNA of the CDR3 is TGTGCCAGCAGCTTAGGAGGGTCGGGAATGAACACTGAAGCTTTCTTT. Protein product: CASSLGGSGMNTEAFF.

The J gene is TRBJ2-2, the V gene TRBV11-2, with 9 bases fitting TRBD2. The CDR3 length is 18 residues. Trimming at V came to 6 bases and at J to 0 bases, leaving 11 bases not matched to a gene. The germline gives CDR1 SGHAT, CDR2 FQNNGV. CDR3: CASSNYPLAGPNTGELFF. The CDR3 bases are TGTGCCAGCAGTAATTATCCTCTAGCGGGGCCGAACACCGGGGAGCTGTTTTTT.

This clonotype was counted only a few times. This sequence joins TRBV6-2 or TRBV6-3 and TRBJ2-2, with D possibly being TRBD1 or TRBD2 (5 bases each). V was cut by 4 bases and J by 5 bases, with 14 bases left in between. This CDR3 comprises 15 residues. Germline CDR1 is MNHEY and CDR2 is SVGEGT. The CDR3 DNA sequence: TGTGCCAGCAGTTCCATCGAGAGGGGTACCGGGGAGCTGTTTTTT. Its translation: CASSSIERGTGELFF.

CDR3 amino acids: CASSLGGFGGELFF. CDR3 bases: TGTGCCAGCAGTTTGGGGGGATTCGGCGGGGAGCTGTTTTTT. This rearrangement joins TRBV12-3 or TRBV12-4 to TRBJ2-2; maybe TRBD2 (6 bases). V lost 3 bases, J lost 7 bases, and 12 bases lay in between. The CDR3 runs to 14 residues.

This clonotype showed up many times. The chain combines TRBV9 with TRBJ2-3; no clear D gene. Trimming cost V 4 bases and J 4 bases, with 16 bases left between them. This CDR3 has 15 residues. Germline V lookup: CDR1 SGDLS, CDR2 YYNGEE. The CDR3 DNA reads as TGTGCCAGCAGCCCCCCGCCCGATGGGGCAGATACGCAGTATTTT. Its protein is CASSPPPDGADTQYF.

The V gene is TRBV12-3 or TRBV12-4, the J gene TRBJ2-4; 7 nucleotides agree with TRBD2. The CDR3 is 17 amino acids. Germline trimming cut 6 bases from V and 2 bases from J; bases unmatched to any gene: 13. The CDR3 DNA reads as TGTGCCAGCAGCCTAAGAAGACTAGCTGGTACCAAAAACATTCAGTACTTC. Translation gives CASSLRRLAGTKNIQYF.

This clonotype was seen many times. The rearrangement joins TRBV20-1 to TRBJ2-5; TRBD1 might be the D (6 bases). Germline assignment: CDR1 DFQATT and CDR2 SNEGSKA (reference sequence). The CDR3 has 13 residues. The V end lost 5 bases, the J end lost 5 bases, and 15 bases lay between the germline ends. The CDR3 here is CSAVSTGRETQYF. CDR3 bases: TGCAGTGCTGTTTCAACAGGGCGGGAGACCCAGTACTTC.

This clonotype occurred once. V gene TRBV20-1 combines with J gene TRBJ2-3; the match to TRBD2 covers 7 bases. Germline CDR1 is DFQATT and CDR2 is SNEGSKA (reference sequence). Trimming removed 4 bases from V and 1 base from J; junction bases left unmatched: 5. The CDR3 has 14 residues. The CDR3 DNA reads TGCAGTGCTATTCCCGGGAGGCGCACAGATACGCAGTATTTT. Translated, it gives CSAIPGRRTDTQYF.

There are many counts of this clonotype. The germline gene is not matched at one end of the junction; a read error may be the cause. The rearrangement joins TRBV7-7 to TRBJ2-5; D call uncertain. Germline CDR1 and CDR2: SSHAT and FNYEAQ (reference sequence). This CDR3 region has 13 residues. CDR3 bases: TGTGCTAGCAGCTTCGGACCCCAAGAGACCCAGTACTTC. Translating gives CASSFGPQETQYF.

V is TRBV10-3 and J is TRBJ2-7, with TRBD1 as a possible D gene (6 bases). The germline CDR1 and CDR2 sequences are ENHRY and SYGVKD. Trimming stripped 6 bases from V and 2 bases from J, with 11 bases between. There are 13 residues in the CDR3. The CDR3 coding sequence is TGTGCCATCAGCAGAACAGGGACCTACGAGCAGTACTTC. Its protein product is CAISRTGTYEQYF.

This clonotype was seen only a few times. The chain employs TRBV9 and TRBJ2-1; no reliable D call. The V end lost 0 bases, the J end lost 3 bases, and 4 bases lay between the germline ends. CDR1 SGDLS and CDR2 YYNGEE come from the germline V gene. CDR3 length: 13 amino acids. In nucleotides, the CDR3 is TGTGCCAGCAGCGTAGGGGACTACAATGAGCAGTTCTTC. Its translation: CASSVGDYNEQFF.

This clonotype was seen only a few times. The J gene is TRBJ2-4, the V gene TRBV10-2; TRBD2 aligns across 12 bases. After removal of 6 bases from V and 7 bases from J, the junction contained 4 bases not matched to a gene. The CDR3 is 14 amino acids. Per the germline V gene, CDR1 is WSHSY and CDR2 is SAAADI. The CDR3 bases are TGCGCCAGCAGGAGCGGGACTAGCGGGAACATTCAGTACTTC. Its translation is CASRSGTSGNIQYF.

This clonotype was counted many times. J is TRBJ1-1 and V is TRBV12-3 or TRBV12-4, with D unclear. The CDR3 has 13 residues. V was clipped by 4 bases and J by 0 bases, with 6 bases between them. The DNA of the CDR3 is TGTGCCAGCAGTTCTAGATTGAACACTGAAGCTTTCTTT. Protein product: CASSSRLNTEAFF.